This TCR beta chain was profiled in a study of shared clonotypes between healthy human individuals. Investigators spread the genomic DNA of each subset evenly over several immunoSEQ plates. Assay used: immunoSEQ multiplex PCR; TCRdb lists only in-frame clones, some missing. Of roughly 2,500,000 clones in the sample, 93% were seen once. The table lists this clone with a few counts. Its specificity is not known. At the DNA level, this CDR3 is encoded by other sequences in the same sample as well. Overall study findings and caveats: Compared with memory subsets, naive subsets generally had larger estimated richness.

V was pared by 2 bases and J by 1 base, with 4 bases between. The CDR3 extends over 13 amino acids. CDR1 and CDR2 from the germline V gene are MDHEN and SYDVKM. This clonotype was obtained from a man between 18 and 29 years old in good health. Some clones in this sample may be carry-over from other donors' samples. The rearrangement joins TRBV28 to TRBJ2-3, with unresolved D. The sequencing sample was made of naive CD4+ T cells from PBMCs. Subset in this sample: CD45RA+ positively selected. The CDR3 coding sequence is TGTGCCAGCAGTTTACAAGGCACAGATACGCAGTATTTT. This gives the protein CASSLQGTDTQYF.